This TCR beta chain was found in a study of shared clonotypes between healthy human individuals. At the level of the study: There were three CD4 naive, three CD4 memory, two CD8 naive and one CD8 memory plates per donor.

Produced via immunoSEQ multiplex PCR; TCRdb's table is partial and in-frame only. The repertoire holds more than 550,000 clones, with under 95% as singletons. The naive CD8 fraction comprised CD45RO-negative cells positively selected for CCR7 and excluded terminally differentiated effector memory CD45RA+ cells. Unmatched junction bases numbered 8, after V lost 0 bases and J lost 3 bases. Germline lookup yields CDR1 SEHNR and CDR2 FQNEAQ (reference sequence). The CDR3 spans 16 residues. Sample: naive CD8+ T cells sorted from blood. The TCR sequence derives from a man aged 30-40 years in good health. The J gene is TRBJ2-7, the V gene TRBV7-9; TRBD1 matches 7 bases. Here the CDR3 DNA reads TGTGCCAGCAGCTTAGCGGTAGGGGGACAGCGCTACGAGCAGTACTTC. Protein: CASSLAVGGQRYEQYF.